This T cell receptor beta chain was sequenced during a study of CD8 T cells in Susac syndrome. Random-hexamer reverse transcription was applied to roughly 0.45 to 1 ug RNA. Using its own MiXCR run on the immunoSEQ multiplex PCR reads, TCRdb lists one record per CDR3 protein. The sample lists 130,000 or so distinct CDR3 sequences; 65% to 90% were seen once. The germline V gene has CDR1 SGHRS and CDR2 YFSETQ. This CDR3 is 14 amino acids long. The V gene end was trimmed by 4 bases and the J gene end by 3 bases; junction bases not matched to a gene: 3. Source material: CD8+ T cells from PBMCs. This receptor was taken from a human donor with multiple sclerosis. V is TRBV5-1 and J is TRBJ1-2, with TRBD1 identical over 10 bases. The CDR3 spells CASSEGQGHYGYTF. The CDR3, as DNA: TGCGCCAGCAGCGAGGGACAGGGGCACTATGGCTACACCTTC.